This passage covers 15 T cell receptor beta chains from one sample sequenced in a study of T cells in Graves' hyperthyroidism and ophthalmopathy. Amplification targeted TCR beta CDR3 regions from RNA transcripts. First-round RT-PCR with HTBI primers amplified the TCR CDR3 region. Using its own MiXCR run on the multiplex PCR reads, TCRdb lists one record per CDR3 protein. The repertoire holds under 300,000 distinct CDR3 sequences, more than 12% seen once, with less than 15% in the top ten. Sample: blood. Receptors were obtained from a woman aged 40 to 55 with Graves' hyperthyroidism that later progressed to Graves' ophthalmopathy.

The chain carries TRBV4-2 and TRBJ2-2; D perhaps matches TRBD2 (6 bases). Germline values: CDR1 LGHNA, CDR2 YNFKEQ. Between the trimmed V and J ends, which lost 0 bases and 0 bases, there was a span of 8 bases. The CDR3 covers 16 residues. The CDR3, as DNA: TGTGCCAGCAGCCAAGACTCTAGCGCGAACACCGGGGAGCTGTTTTTT. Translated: CASSQDSSANTGELFF.

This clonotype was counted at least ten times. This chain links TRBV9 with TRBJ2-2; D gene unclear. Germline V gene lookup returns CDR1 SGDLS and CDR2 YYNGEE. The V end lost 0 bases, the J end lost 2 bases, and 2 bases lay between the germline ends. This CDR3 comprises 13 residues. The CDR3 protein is CASSVGNTGELFF. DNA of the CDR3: TGTGCCAGCAGCGTAGGAAACACCGGGGAGCTGTTTTTT.

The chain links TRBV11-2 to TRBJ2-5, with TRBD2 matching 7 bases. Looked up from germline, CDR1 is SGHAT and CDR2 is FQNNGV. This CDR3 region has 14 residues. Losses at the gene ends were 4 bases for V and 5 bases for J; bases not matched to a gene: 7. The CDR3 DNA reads TGTGCCAGCAGCTCGGGGGGAGATTTGGAGACCCAGTACTTC. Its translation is CASSSGGDLETQYF.

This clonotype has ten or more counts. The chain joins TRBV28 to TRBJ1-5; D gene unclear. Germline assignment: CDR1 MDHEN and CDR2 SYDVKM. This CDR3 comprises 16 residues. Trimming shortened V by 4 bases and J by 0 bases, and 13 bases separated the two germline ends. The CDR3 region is CASSSGRTYSNQPQHF. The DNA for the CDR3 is TGTGCCAGCAGTTCTGGACGGACGTATAGCAATCAGCCCCAGCATTTT. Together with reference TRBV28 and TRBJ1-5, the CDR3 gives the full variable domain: DVKVTQSSRYLVKRTGEKVFLECVQDMDHENMFWYRQDPGLGLRLIYFSYDVKMKEKGDIPEGYSVSREKKERFSLILESASTNQTSMYLCASSSGRTYSNQPQHFGDGTRLSIL.

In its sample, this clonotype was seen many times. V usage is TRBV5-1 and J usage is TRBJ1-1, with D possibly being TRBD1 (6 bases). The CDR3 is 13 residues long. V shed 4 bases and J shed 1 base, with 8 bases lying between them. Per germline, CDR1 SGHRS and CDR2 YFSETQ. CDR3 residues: CASSIRGNTEAFF. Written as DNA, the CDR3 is TGCGCCAGCAGCATCAGGGGGAACACTGAAGCTTTCTTT. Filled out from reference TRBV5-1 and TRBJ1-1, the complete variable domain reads KAGVTQTPRYLIKTRGQQVTLSCSPISGHRSVSWYQQTPGQGLQFLFEYFSETQRNKGNFPGRFSGRQFSNSRSEMNVSTLELGDSALYLCASSIRGNTEAFFGQGTRLTVV.

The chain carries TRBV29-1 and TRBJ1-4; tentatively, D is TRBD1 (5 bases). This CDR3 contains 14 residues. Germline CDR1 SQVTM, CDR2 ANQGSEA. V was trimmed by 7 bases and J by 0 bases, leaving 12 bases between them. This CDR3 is CSGRGSATNEKLFF. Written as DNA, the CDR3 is TGCAGCGGGAGGGGATCTGCAACTAATGAAAAACTGTTTTTT.

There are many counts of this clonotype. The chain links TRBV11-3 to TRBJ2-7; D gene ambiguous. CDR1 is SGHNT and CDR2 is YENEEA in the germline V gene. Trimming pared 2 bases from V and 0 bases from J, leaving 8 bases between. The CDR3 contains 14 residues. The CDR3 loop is CASSLQQSSYEQYF. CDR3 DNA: TGTGCCAGCAGCTTACAACAGAGCTCCTACGAGCAGTACTTC.

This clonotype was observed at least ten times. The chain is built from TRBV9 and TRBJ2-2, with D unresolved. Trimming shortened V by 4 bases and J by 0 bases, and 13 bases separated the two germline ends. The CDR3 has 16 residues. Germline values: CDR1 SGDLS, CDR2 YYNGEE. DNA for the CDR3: TGTGCCAGCAGCCCTCAGACAACAACGAACACCGGGGAGCTGTTTTTT. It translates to CASSPQTTTNTGELFF.

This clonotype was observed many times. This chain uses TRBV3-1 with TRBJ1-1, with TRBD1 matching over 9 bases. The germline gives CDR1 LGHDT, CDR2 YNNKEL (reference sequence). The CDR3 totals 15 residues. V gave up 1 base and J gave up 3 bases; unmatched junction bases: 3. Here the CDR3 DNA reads TGTGCCAGCAGCCAAGGGGACAGGGAAGACACTGAAGCTTTCTTT. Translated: CASSQGDREDTEAFF. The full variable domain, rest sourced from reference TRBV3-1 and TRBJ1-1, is DTAVSQTPKYLVTQMGNDKSIKCEQNLGHDTMYWYKQDSKKFLKIMFSYNNKELIINETVPNRFSPKSPDKAHLNLHINSLELGDSAVYFCASSQGDREDTEAFFGQGTRLTVV.

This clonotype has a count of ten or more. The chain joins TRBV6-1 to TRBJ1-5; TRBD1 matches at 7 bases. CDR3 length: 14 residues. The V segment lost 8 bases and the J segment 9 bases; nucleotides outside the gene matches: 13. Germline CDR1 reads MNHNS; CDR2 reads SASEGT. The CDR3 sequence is CASDTGQTTWPQHF. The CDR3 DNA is TGTGCCAGCGATACGGGACAGACCACCTGGCCCCAGCATTTT.

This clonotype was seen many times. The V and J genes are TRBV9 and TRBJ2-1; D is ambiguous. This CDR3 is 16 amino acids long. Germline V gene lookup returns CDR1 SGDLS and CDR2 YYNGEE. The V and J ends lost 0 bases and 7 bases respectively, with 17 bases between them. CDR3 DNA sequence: TGTGCCAGCAGCGTAGCTCTTGGGGTTGGATGGAATGAGCAGTTCTTC. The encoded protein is CASSVALGVGWNEQFF.

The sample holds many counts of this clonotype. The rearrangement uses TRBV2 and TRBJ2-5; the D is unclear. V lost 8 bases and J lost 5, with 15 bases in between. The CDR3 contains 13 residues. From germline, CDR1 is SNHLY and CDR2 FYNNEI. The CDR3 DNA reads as TGTGCCAGCGAACCCCGGGCCTGGGAGACCCAGTACTTC. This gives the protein CASEPRAWETQYF.

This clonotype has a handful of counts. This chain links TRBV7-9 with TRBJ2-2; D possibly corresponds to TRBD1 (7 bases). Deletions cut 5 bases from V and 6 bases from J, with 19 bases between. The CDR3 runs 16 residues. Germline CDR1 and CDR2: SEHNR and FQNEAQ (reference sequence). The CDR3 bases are TGTGCCAGCAGCCCACCCGCGGCAGGGGGGCCCGGGGAGCTGTTTTTT. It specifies CASSPPAAGGPGELFF.

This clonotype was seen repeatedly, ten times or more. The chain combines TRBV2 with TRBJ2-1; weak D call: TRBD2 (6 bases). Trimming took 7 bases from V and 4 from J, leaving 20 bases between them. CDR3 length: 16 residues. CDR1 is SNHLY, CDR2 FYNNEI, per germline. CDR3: CASTPGGLSLYNEQFF. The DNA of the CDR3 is TGTGCCAGCACTCCCGGAGGGCTGTCATTATACAATGAGCAGTTCTTC.

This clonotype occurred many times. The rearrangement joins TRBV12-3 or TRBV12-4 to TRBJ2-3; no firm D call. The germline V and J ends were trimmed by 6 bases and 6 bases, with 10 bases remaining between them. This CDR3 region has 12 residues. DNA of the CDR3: TGTGCCAGCAGCCGCACCCTTGATACGCAGTATTTT. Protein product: CASSRTLDTQYF.